This TCR beta chain appears in the sequencing data of a study of OX40 agonist ivuxolimab in advanced cancers. Measured with immunoSEQ multiplex PCR; TCRdb has only the in-frame clones, and not every one. The data show 75,000 to 95,000 clones, under 85% seen once. Trimming took off 5 bases at V and 9 bases at J, with 22 bases between the two ends. The CDR3 runs 15 residues. CDR1 is SGHTA, CDR2 FQGNSA, per germline. This chain joins TRBV7-2 and TRBJ1-2; possible D gene TRBD1, 6 bases. The receptor was isolated from an adult with an advanced solid tumor such as melanoma, head and neck, liver or kidney cancer. The sequences come from CD4+ or CD8+ T cells sorted from blood, collected in a trial of the OX40 agonist ivuxolimab. The CDR3 protein is CASSPERSGAGSYTF. CDR3 nucleotides: TGTGCCAGCAGCCCGGAGAGATCGGGGGCCGGCAGCTACACCTTC.